The 24 T cell receptor beta chains below were found in one sample sequenced in a study of Ad26.COV2.S vaccination and SARS-CoV-2 variants. The assay was immunoSEQ multiplex PCR, and TCRdb's table has in-frame clones only and misses some. Of about 330,000 clones in the sample, 90% are singletons; the top ten hold 4.5% to 5.5%. Treatment described: roughly 18 received Ad26.COV2.S at low or high dose, single or two shots; roughly five received placebo; per-sample allocation not given. All samples were drawn on day 63, counting from the first vaccine or placebo injection. Sequenced here: peripheral blood, sampled in a trial of Ad26.COV2.S vaccine versus placebo. These receptors were obtained from a person between 18 and 65 years old who received the Ad26.COV2.S COVID-19 vaccine or a placebo.

V is TRBV18 and J is TRBJ2-3; the match to TRBD2 covers 9 bases. The CDR3 has 16 amino acids. Germline trimming cut 3 bases from V and 6 bases from J; bases unmatched to any gene: 10. In germline, CDR1 is KGHSH, CDR2 LQKENI. In DNA form, the CDR3 reads TGTGCCAGCTCACCTGGGGTTAGCGGGAGTGGTGATACGCAGTATTTT. Its protein product is CASSPGVSGSGDTQYF.

The chain uses TRBV6-2 or TRBV6-3 and TRBJ1-6; TRBD1 might be the D (6 bases). Trimming left V 2 bases short and J 5 bases short, with 10 bases between. CDR1 MNHEY and CDR2 SVGEGT come from the germline V gene. This CDR3 is 15 amino acids long. The CDR3: CASSYPGQNNSPLHF. CDR3 nucleotide sequence: TGTGCCAGCAGTTACCCGGGACAAAATAATTCACCCCTCCACTTT.

This chain uses TRBV29-1 with TRBJ2-2; TRBD1 agrees at 7 bases. The germline V gene has CDR1 SQVTM and CDR2 ANQGSEA. There are 13 residues in the CDR3. Trimming took 7 bases from V and 3 from J; bases not matched to a gene: 5. The CDR3 DNA sequence: TGCAGCGGTAACAGGGGCGACACCGGGGAGCTGTTTTTT. Protein sequence: CSGNRGDTGELFF.

The chain joins TRBV4-1 to TRBJ1-2; D not resolved. Germline values: CDR1 MGHRA, CDR2 YSYEKL. Trimming removed 4 bases at V and 2 bases at J, with 20 bases between. This CDR3 is built from 17 residues. This CDR3 is CASSPLWDDRNNYGYTF. CDR3 coding DNA: TGCGCCAGCAGCCCCCTCTGGGATGATAGGAACAACTATGGCTACACCTTC.

The chain links TRBV5-1 to TRBJ1-1; no clear D. The V end lost 4 bases, the J end lost 0 bases, and 13 bases lay between the germline ends. The CDR3 is made up of 15 amino acids. Germline V gene sequence: CDR1 SGHRS, CDR2 YFSETQ. The CDR3 protein is CASSPTAQMNTEAFF. CDR3 nucleotides: TGCGCCAGCAGCCCAACGGCCCAGATGAACACTGAAGCTTTCTTT.

The chain has TRBV6-5 and TRBJ1-6, with a possible D match to TRBD1 (6 bases). The CDR3 is 14 residues long. Germline values: CDR1 MNHEY, CDR2 SVGAGI. V was pared by 10 bases and J by 7 bases, with 17 bases between. CDR3 loop: CAIRGGPGNSPLHF. In nucleotides, the CDR3 is TGTGCCATCAGAGGGGGTCCAGGGAATTCACCCCTCCACTTT.

The V gene is TRBV27, the J gene TRBJ1-2; D is ambiguous. CDR3 length equals 14 residues. V dropped 3 bases and J dropped 7 bases, with 15 bases sitting between them. Germline V lookup: CDR1 MNHEY, CDR2 SMNVEV (reference sequence). The chain's CDR3 is CASSFSASGGGYTF. CDR3 DNA: TGTGCCAGCAGTTTCAGTGCGAGCGGAGGTGGCTACACCTTC.

With regard to this clone: Other nucleotide sequences from this sample produce the same CDR3. The CDR3 is CASSPRQGVYEQYV. The CDR3 DNA is TGTGCCAGCTCACCGCGACAGGGGGTGTACGAGCAGTACGTC. This chain uses TRBV18 with TRBJ2-7, with 9 bases matching TRBD1. The CDR3 is made up of 14 amino acids. V shed 3 bases and J 4 bases; nucleotides not matched to a gene: 4. Germline values: CDR1 KGHSH, CDR2 LQKENI.

V usage is TRBV5-6 and J usage is TRBJ1-3; no reliable D call. The CDR3 runs to 13 residues. Per germline, CDR1 SGHDT and CDR2 YYEEEE. Trimming pared 4 bases from V and 2 bases from J, leaving 7 bases between. The CDR3 spells CASSPRPGNTIYF. Written as DNA, the CDR3 is TGTGCCAGCAGCCCCAGACCTGGAAACACCATATATTTT.

This clone was picked up many times. The chain combines TRBV3-1 (or the pseudogene TRBV3-2) with TRBJ2-1; D not resolved. The CDR3 runs 14 residues. Germline CDR1 LGHDT, CDR2 YNNKEL (reference sequence). V was pared by 3 bases and J by 12 bases, with 18 bases between. In DNA, the CDR3 is TGTGCCAGCAGCCATTACCGAGTGGGATATTTGCAGTTCTTC. As protein: CASSHYRVGYLQFF.

The rearrangement links TRBV29-1 to TRBJ2-3; the match to TRBD1 covers 8 bases. CDR3 length: 14 amino acids. Germline V gene sequence: CDR1 SQVTM, CDR2 ANQGSEA. With 7 bases clipped from V and 5 bases from J, the junction kept 11 bases outside the gene matches. CDR3: CSAMEARGQDTQYF. Here the CDR3 DNA reads TGCAGCGCCATGGAGGCCAGGGGGCAAGATACGCAGTATTTT.

The chain recombines TRBV7-9 with TRBJ1-1; D is undetermined. Per the germline V gene, CDR1 is SEHNR and CDR2 is FQNEAQ (reference sequence). The length of the CDR3 is 13 residues. The ends were cut back, 4 bases at V and 6 bases at J, with 12 bases in the middle. CDR3 nucleotides: TGTGCCAGCAGCTCTGGTGGGATCGCTGAAGCTTTCTTT. Translating it yields CASSSGGIAEAFF. Using reference TRBV7-9 and TRBJ1-1 for the parts outside the CDR3, the full variable domain is DTGVSQNPRHKITKRGQNVTFRCDPISEHNRLYWYRQTLGQGPEFLTYFQNEAQLEKSRLLSDRFSAERPKGSFSTLEIQRTEQGDSAMYLCASSSGGIAEAFFGQGTRLTVV.

V and J are TRBV28 and TRBJ1-5, with D uncertain. Trimming pared 6 bases from V and 0 bases from J, leaving 9 bases between. Germline V gene data show CDR1 as MDHEN and CDR2 as SYDVKM. This CDR3 has 14 residues. This CDR3 is CASSWQYSNQPQHF. CDR3 DNA sequence: TGTGCCAGCAGCTGGCAGTATAGCAATCAGCCCCAGCATTTT.

The gene calls are TRBV2 and TRBJ2-1; the D gene is possibly TRBD2 (6 bases). Germline V lookup: CDR1 SNHLY, CDR2 FYNNEI. The V and J ends lost 8 bases and 7 bases respectively, with 18 bases between them. CDR3 length equals 14 residues. The CDR3 is CASRKNTAGNEQFF. Here the CDR3 DNA reads TGTGCCAGCCGGAAGAACACGGCGGGGAATGAGCAGTTCTTC. Using reference TRBV2 and TRBJ2-1 for the parts outside the CDR3, the full variable domain is EPEVTQTPSHQVTQMGQEVILRCVPISNHLYFYWYRQILGQKVEFLVSFYNNEISEKSEIFDDQFSVERPDGSNFTLKIRSTKLEDSAMYFCASRKNTAGNEQFFGPGTRLTVL.

The chain is built from TRBV4-1 and TRBJ2-2, with D possibly TRBD2 on 5 matching bases. Germline V gene lookup returns CDR1 MGHRA and CDR2 YSYEKL. The CDR3 sequence is 15 residues long. V was cut by 6 bases and J by 0 bases, with 11 bases left in between. The CDR3: CASRREEANTGELFF. In DNA, the CDR3 is TGCGCCAGCAGGCGAGAGGAGGCGAACACCGGGGAGCTGTTTTTT.

This clone appeared many times. The chain has TRBV9 and TRBJ2-2, with 9 nucleotides matching TRBD1. The CDR3 contains 19 residues. Trimming removed 2 bases from V and 2 bases from J; junction bases left unmatched: 13. Germline CDR1 reads SGDLS; CDR2 reads YYNGEE. In DNA, the CDR3 is TGTGCCAGCAGCGTTAGGGGACAGGGAATACCCTATAACACCGGGGAGCTGTTTTTT. It specifies CASSVRGQGIPYNTGELFF.

This chain links TRBV9 with TRBJ2-2; 12 bases map to TRBD1. CDR3 length: 19 amino acids. V trimming: 3 bases; J trimming: 4 bases; junction bases outside the gene matches: 13. Germline CDR1 and CDR2: SGDLS and YYNGEE. CDR3 bases: TGTGCCAGCAGCGGGGACAGGGGGCGCATAGGGGCCACCACCGGGGAGCTGTTTTTT. It is translated as CASSGDRGRIGATTGELFF.

This chain joins TRBV12-3 or TRBV12-4 and TRBJ1-2; possible D gene TRBD1, 6 bases. Trimming stripped 6 bases from V and 4 bases from J, with 12 bases between. The CDR3 has 13 amino acids. This CDR3 is CASRLQGGYGYTF. In DNA, the CDR3 is TGTGCCAGCAGGCTACAGGGCGGCTATGGCTACACCTTC.

The chain employs TRBV4-3 and TRBJ1-5; the D gene is possibly TRBD1 (6 bases). Trimming took 0 bases from V and 7 from J, leaving 16 bases between them. This CDR3 has 16 residues. CDR1 and CDR2 (germline): LGHNA, YSLEER. Written as DNA, the CDR3 is TGCGCCAGCAGCCAAGACGCAGGGGCGCAGGGACAGCCCCAGCATTTT. Its protein is CASSQDAGAQGQPQHF.

The rearrangement links TRBV6-2 or TRBV6-3 to TRBJ2-7, with a possible D match to TRBD1 (6 bases). From germline, CDR1 is MNHEY and CDR2 SVGEGT. The CDR3 length is 14 residues. The V and J ends lost 6 bases and 2 bases respectively, with 14 bases between them. In nucleotides, the CDR3 is TGTGCCAGCAGCTCCGGGACACAAGCCTACGAGCAGTACTTC. This sequence encodes CASSSGTQAYEQYF.

This clone was seen a single time. This sequence joins TRBV11-2 and TRBJ1-1, with D uncertain. The germline CDR1 and CDR2 sequences are SGHAT and FQNNGV. The CDR3 covers 12 residues. V lost 6 bases, J lost 9 bases, and 14 bases lay in between. CDR3 nucleotides: TGTGCCAGCAGTCGGGTTGAGGCTAAAGCTTTCTTT. Amino acids: CASSRVEAKAFF.

The chain couples TRBV24-1 to TRBJ1-5; possibly TRBD1 for D (5 bases). Trimming stripped 12 bases from V and 4 bases from J, with 15 bases between. In germline, CDR1 is KGHDR, CDR2 SFDVKD. The CDR3 runs to 13 residues. CDR3 in DNA: TGTGCCGCTCAGGGAGGCCCGAATCAGCCCCAGCATTTT. This translates into CAAQGGPNQPQHF.

The V gene is TRBV5-1, the J gene TRBJ1-1, with 9 bases matching TRBD1. This CDR3 region has 13 residues. Trimming at V came to 5 bases and at J to 3 bases, leaving 2 bases not matched to a gene. The germline V gene has CDR1 SGHRS and CDR2 YFSETQ. The chain's CDR3 is CASRDRGDTEAFF. CDR3 bases: TGCGCCAGCAGAGACAGGGGGGACACTGAAGCTTTCTTT. The full variable domain, rest sourced from reference TRBV5-1 and TRBJ1-1, is KAGVTQTPRYLIKTRGQQVTLSCSPISGHRSVSWYQQTPGQGLQFLFEYFSETQRNKGNFPGRFSGRQFSNSRSEMNVSTLELGDSALYLCASRDRGDTEAFFGQGTRLTVV.

The genes are TRBV27 and TRBJ2-2, with 7 positions matching TRBD1. Germline assignment: CDR1 MNHEY and CDR2 SMNVEV (reference sequence). The CDR3 runs to 16 residues. J was trimmed by 6 bases and V by 5 bases; bases with no gene match: 12. The chain's CDR3 is CASSVGDRVFPGELFF. The DNA for the CDR3 is TGTGCCAGCAGTGTAGGGGACAGAGTTTTTCCCGGGGAGCTGTTTTTT.